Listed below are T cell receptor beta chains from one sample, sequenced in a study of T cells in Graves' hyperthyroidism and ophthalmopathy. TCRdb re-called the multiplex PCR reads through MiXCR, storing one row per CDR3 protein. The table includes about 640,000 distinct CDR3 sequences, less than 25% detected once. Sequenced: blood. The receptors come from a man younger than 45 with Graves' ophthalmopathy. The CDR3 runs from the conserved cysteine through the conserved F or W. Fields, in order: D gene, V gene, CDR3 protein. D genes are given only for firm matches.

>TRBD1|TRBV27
CASSVNRGRGSPLHF
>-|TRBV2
CASSEGGLSEKLFF
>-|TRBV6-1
CASRQGGPEAFF
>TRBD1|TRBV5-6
CASSRTGALSYEQYF
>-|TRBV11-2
CASSRESFQPQHF
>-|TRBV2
CASKGDSNQPQHF
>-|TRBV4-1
CASSQWEEDQPQHF
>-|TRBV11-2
CASSFTPDYNEQFF
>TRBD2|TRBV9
CASSVAPSGQGKETQYF
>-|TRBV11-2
CASSVSDGTDTQYF
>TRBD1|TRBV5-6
CASSLYDRGTDTQYF